The entry below describes one T cell receptor beta chain. Its antigen is not identified. This entry comes from a study of T cell responses to AZD1222 COVID-19 vaccine. Study-wide results and limits: Baseline antibody screening turned up just six seropositive AZD1222 recipients. Of spike-specific TCRs, nearly half reportedly target regions left unmutated in variants.

Germline V gene data show CDR1 as LGHDT and CDR2 as YNNKEL (reference sequence). This CDR3 has 15 amino acids. V was pared by 3 bases and J by 8 bases, with 17 bases between. Clones were sequenced by immunoSEQ multiplex PCR, and TCRdb holds only the in-frame ones, with some missing. The repertoire holds roughly 55,000 clones, about 89% seen once, with roughly 1.9% in the top ten. This TCR was recovered from an adult in good health. This sample comprised peripheral blood, obtained on day 0 of AZD1222 vaccination. The rearrangement links TRBV3-1 (or the pseudogene TRBV3-2) to TRBJ2-1; D is tentatively TRBD1 or TRBD2 (5 bases each). This chain's CDR3 is CASSQGPTQAYEQFF. The CDR3 DNA follows: TGTGCCAGCAGCCAGGGACCTACTCAAGCGTATGAGCAGTTCTTC.